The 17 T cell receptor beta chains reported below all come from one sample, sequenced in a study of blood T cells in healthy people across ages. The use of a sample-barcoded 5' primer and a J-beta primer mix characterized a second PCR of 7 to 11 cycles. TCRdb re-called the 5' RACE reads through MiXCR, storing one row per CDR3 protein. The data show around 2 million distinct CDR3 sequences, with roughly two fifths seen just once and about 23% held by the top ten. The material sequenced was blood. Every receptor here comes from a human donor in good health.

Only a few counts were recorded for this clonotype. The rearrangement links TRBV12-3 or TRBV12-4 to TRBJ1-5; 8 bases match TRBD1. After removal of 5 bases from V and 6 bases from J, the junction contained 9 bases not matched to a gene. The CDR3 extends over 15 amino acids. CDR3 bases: TGTGCCAGCAGTGTCGGACAGGGTATTAGTCAGCCCCAGCATTTT. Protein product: CASSVGQGISQPQHF.

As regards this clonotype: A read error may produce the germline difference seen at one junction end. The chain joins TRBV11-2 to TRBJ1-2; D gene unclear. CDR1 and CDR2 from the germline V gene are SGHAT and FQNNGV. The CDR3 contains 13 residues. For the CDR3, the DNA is TGTGCCAGCAGCTTAGGGCAGGTTAATGGCCACACCTTC. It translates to CASSLGQVNGHTF.

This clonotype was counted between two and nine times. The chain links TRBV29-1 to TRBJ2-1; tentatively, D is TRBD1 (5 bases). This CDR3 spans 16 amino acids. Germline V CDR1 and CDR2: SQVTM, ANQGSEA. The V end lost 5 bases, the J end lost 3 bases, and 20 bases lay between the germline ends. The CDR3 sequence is CSVSAADRGFYNEQFF. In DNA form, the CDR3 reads TGCAGCGTTTCCGCGGCTGACAGAGGATTCTACAATGAGCAGTTCTTC.

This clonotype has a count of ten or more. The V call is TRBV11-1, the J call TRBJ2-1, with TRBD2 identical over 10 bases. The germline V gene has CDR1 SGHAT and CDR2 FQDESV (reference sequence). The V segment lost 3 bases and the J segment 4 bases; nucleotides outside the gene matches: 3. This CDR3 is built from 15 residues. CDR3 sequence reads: CASSFRAGGYNEQFF. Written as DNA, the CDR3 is TGTGCCAGCAGCTTTCGAGCGGGGGGGTACAATGAGCAGTTCTTC.

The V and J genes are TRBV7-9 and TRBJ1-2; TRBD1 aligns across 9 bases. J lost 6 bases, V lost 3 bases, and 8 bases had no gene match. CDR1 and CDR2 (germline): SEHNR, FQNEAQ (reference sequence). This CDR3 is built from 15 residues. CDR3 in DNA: TGTGCCAGCAGCTTGGGACAGGGTGCGGTTGATGGCTACACCTTC. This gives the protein CASSLGQGAVDGYTF.

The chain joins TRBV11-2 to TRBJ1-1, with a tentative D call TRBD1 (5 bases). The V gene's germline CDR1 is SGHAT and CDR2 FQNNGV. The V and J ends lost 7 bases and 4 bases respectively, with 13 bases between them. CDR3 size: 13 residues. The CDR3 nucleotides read TGTGCCAGCACATTAGAGAGGGGCACTGAAGCTTTCTTT. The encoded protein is CASTLERGTEAFF.

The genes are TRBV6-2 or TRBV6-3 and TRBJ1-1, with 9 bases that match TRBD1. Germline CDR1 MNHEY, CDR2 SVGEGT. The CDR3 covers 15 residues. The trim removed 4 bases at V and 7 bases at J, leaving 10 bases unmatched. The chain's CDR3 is CASSFVSLGQGEAFF. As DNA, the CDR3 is TGTGCCAGCAGTTTCGTTTCACTGGGACAGGGTGAAGCTTTCTTT.

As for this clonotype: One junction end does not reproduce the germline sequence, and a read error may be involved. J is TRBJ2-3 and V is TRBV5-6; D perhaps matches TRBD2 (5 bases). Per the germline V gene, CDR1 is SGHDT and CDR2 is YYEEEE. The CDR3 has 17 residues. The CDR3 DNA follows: TGTGCCGGCAGCCCGCGGTGGGAGTTACCTAGCACAGATACGCAGTATTTT. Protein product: CAGSPRWELPSTDTQYF.

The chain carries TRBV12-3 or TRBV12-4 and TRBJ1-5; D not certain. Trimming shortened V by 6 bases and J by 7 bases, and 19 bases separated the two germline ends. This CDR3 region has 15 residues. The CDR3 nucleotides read TGTGCCAGCAGCCTCAGGAGGGCGGGAGAACAGCCCCAGCATTTT. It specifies CASSLRRAGEQPQHF.

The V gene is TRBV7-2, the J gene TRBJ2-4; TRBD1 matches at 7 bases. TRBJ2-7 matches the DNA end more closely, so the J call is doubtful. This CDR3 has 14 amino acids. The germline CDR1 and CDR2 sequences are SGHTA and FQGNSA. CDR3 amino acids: CASSFYLTGNEQYF. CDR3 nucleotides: TGTGCCAGCAGCTTCTACCTGACAGGGAACGAGCAGTACTTC.

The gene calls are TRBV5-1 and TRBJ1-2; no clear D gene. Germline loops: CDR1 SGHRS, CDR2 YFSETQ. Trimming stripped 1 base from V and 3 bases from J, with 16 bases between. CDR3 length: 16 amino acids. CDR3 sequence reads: CASSLPDVGFDYGYTF. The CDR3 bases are TGCGCCAGCAGCTTGCCCGACGTGGGATTTGACTATGGCTACACCTTC. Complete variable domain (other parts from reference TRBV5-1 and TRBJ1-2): KAGVTQTPRYLIKTRGQQVTLSCSPISGHRSVSWYQQTPGQGLQFLFEYFSETQRNKGNFPGRFSGRQFSNSRSEMNVSTLELGDSALYLCASSLPDVGFDYGYTFGSGTRLTVV.

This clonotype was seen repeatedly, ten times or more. DNA of the CDR3: TGTGCCAGCCGGGGGGTCTACGAGCAGTACTTC. This translates into CASRGVYEQYF. The chain has TRBV28 and TRBJ2-7; 7 bases align to TRBD2. J lost 3 bases, V lost 8 bases, and 1 base had no gene match. There are 11 residues in the CDR3. CDR1 and CDR2 (germline): MDHEN, SYDVKM.

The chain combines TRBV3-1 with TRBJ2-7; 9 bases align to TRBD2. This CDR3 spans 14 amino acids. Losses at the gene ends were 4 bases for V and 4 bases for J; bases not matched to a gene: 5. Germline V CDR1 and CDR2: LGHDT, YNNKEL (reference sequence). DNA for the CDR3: TGTGCCAGCAGCCTACTTAGCGGGGGTTACGAGCAGTACTTC. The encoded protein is CASSLLSGGYEQYF.

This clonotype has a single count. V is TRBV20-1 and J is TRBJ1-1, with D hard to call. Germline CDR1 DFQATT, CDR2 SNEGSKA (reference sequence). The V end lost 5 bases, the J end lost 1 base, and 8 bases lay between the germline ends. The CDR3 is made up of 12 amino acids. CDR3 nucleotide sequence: TGCAGTGCTTTGGTGAAGAACACTGAAGCTTTCTTT. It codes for CSALVKNTEAFF.

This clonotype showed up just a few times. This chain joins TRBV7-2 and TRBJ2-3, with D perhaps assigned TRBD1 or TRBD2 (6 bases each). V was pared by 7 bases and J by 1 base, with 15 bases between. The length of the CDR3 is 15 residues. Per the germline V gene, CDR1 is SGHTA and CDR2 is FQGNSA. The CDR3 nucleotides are TGTGCCAGCAACCTCGGGGGCGTGGGCACAGATACGCAGTATTTT. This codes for CASNLGGVGTDTQYF.

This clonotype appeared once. The chain's CDR3 is CASSYTEEGQGLVNIQYF. The CDR3 DNA reads as TGTGCCAGCAGTTACACAGAAGAGGGACAGGGGTTGGTAAACATTCAGTACTTC. The gene calls are TRBV6-5 and TRBJ2-4, with TRBD1 matching over 10 bases. V trimming: 2 bases; J trimming: 6 bases; junction bases outside the gene matches: 13. CDR1 is MNHEY, CDR2 SVGAGI, per germline. The CDR3 runs to 18 residues.

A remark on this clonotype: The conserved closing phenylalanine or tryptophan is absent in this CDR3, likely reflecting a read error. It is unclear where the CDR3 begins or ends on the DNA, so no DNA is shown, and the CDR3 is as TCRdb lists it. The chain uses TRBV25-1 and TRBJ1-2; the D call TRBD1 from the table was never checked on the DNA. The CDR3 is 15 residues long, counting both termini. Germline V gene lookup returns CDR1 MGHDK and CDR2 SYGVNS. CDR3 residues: CASSAYRDRGGWLHL.